Below, 17 T cell receptor beta chains from the same sample are listed, as sequenced in a study of glioma-infiltrating T cells. Using RNA template, CDR3s of TCR alpha and beta were amplified with iRepertoire arm-PCR. TCRdb reprocessed the multiplex PCR reads with MiXCR, giving one entry per CDR3 protein. The profile covers some 120,000 distinct CDR3 sequences, with roughly 23% appearing a single time and over 12% taken by the ten largest. The sample comprised glioma tissue, nonneoplastic brain tissue, or PBMCs (not recorded which). These receptors originate from a human donor with low-grade glioma or glioblastoma, undergoing nonglioma brain surgery, or in good health (not recorded which).

This clonotype was counted at least ten times. This chain connects TRBV7-2 to TRBJ2-1; a weak D match, TRBD2 (5 bases). V lost 1 base to trimming and J lost 5 bases, with 12 bases between them. The CDR3 has 15 residues. Germline-derived CDR1 and CDR2 are SGHTA and FQGNSA. CDR3 in DNA: TGTGCCAGCAGCTTAGACCGGGGTTCAAACAATGAGCAGTTCTTC. As protein: CASSLDRGSNNEQFF.

This clonotype occurred many times. The limits of the CDR3 on the DNA are not certain, so only TCRdb's listed CDR3 is given. The chain recombines TRBV12-3 or TRBV12-4 with TRBJ2-1; the D call in the table, TRBD2, was not verified against the DNA. The CDR3 is 15 amino acids in total, end residues counted. The CDR3 spells CASSSSGVLGNEQFF.

This clonotype was observed many times. This chain links TRBV20-1 with TRBJ2-5; perhaps TRBD2 as D (5 bases). The germline CDR1 and CDR2 sequences are DFQATT and SNEGSKA (reference sequence). V was trimmed by 6 bases and J by 2 bases, leaving 10 bases between them. This CDR3 is built from 12 residues. The chain's CDR3 is CSAVTRQETQYF. In DNA, the CDR3 is TGCAGTGCGGTCACTAGACAAGAGACCCAGTACTTC.

Of note for this clonotype: This clone may be a read error of a much larger clone one base away. V is TRBV15 and J is TRBJ1-5; D not resolved. CDR1 and CDR2 (germline): LNHNV, YYDKDF (reference sequence). The CDR3 totals 13 residues. The CDR3 nucleotides read TGTGCCCCCAGCCTTGATAGCGGTCAGCCCCAGCATTTT. It codes for CAPSLDSGQPQHF.

As regards this clonotype: A read error may be the cause here, since a much bigger clone is one base away. The chain carries TRBV5-4 and TRBJ1-1; D unresolved. Germline loops: CDR1 SGHNT, CDR2 YYREEE (reference sequence). The CDR3 spans 12 residues. Trimming removed 2 bases at V and 6 bases at J, with 8 bases between. CDR3 nucleotide sequence: TGTGCCAGCAGCTTTTACACCTCTGAAGCTTTCTTT. Translated, it gives CASSFYTSEAFF.

The gene calls are TRBV30 and TRBJ2-7; D might be TRBD2 (6 bases). V was cut by 3 bases and J by 3 bases, with 12 bases left in between. The germline V gene has CDR1 GTSNPN and CDR2 SVGIG (reference sequence). This CDR3 is built from 13 residues. The CDR3 DNA reads TGTGCCTGGAGATATGCGGGAAACTACGAGCAGTACTTC. Encoded protein: CAWRYAGNYEQYF.

This clonotype was detected ten times or more. The chain links TRBV19 to TRBJ1-2, with D tentatively TRBD1 (5 bases). The V gene lost 5 bases and the J gene lost 2 bases, with 12 bases spanning the gap. The CDR3 covers 14 residues. Germline V gene lookup returns CDR1 LNHDA and CDR2 SQIVND (reference sequence). The CDR3: CASSPREMNYGYTF. The CDR3 nucleotides read TGTGCCAGTAGTCCCAGGGAGATGAACTATGGCTACACCTTC.

This clonotype was recorded many times. CDR3 coding DNA: TGTGCCAGCAGTAGCGGGAGTGAAACTAGCACAGATACGCAGTATTTT. Translation: CASSSGSETSTDTQYF. The chain links TRBV6-1 to TRBJ2-3, with 8 bases aligning to TRBD2. The trim removed 5 bases at V and 0 bases at J, leaving 7 bases unmatched. Germline assignment: CDR1 MNHNS and CDR2 SASEGT. This CDR3 comprises 16 residues.

This rearrangement joins TRBV11-2 to TRBJ2-7; D is possibly TRBD2 (6 bases). Trimming shortened V by 0 bases and J by 6 bases, and 9 bases separated the two germline ends. Germline V lookup: CDR1 SGHAT, CDR2 FQNNGV. The CDR3 loop spans 13 amino acids. The CDR3 is CASSLDTSIEQYF. CDR3 bases: TGTGCCAGCAGCTTAGATACTAGCATCGAGCAGTACTTC.

V is TRBV20-1 and J is TRBJ2-7; the D is unclear. In germline, CDR1 is DFQATT, CDR2 SNEGSKA (reference sequence). The V end lost 7 bases, the J end lost 0 bases, and 16 bases lay between the germline ends. The CDR3 is 14 amino acids. CDR3 loop: CSGAERQFSYEQYF. In nucleotides, the CDR3 is TGCAGTGGGGCCGAACGGCAGTTCTCCTACGAGCAGTACTTC.

The sample holds a few counts of this clonotype. The rearrangement uses TRBV19 and TRBJ2-1; 9 nucleotides agree with TRBD2. Germline lookup yields CDR1 LNHDA and CDR2 SQIVND (reference sequence). There are 16 residues in the CDR3. The V and J ends lost 5 bases and 8 bases, in that order; junction bases with no gene match: 13. The CDR3 coding sequence is TGTGCCAGTAGTGCCTATGCTAGCGGGAATAGAGATGAGCAGTTCTTC. Encoded protein: CASSAYASGNRDEQFF.

The rearrangement uses TRBV12-3 or TRBV12-4 and TRBJ2-7; 8 nucleotides match TRBD1. J was trimmed by 2 bases and V by 7 bases; bases with no gene match: 10. This CDR3 is built from 15 residues. In DNA, the CDR3 is TGTGCCAGCACCCCCGGGGCAGGGGGCCCCTACGAGCAGTACTTC. Its translation is CASTPGAGGPYEQYF.

This clonotype was recorded at least ten times. The chain has TRBV27 and TRBJ2-7; D perhaps matches TRBD2 (6 bases). Trimming cost V 3 bases and J 4 bases, with 10 bases left between them. Germline CDR1 reads MNHEY; CDR2 reads SMNVEV (reference sequence). The CDR3 is made up of 13 amino acids. The CDR3 region has the DNA TGTGCCAGCAGTTTCTCGGGAGCGTACGAGCAGTACTTC. Amino acids: CASSFSGAYEQYF.

This clonotype has ten or more counts. The chain links TRBV4-3 to TRBJ2-7, with 8 bases matching TRBD1. With 1 base clipped from V and 2 bases from J, the junction kept 4 bases outside the gene matches. CDR3 length equals 15 residues. Germline CDR1 and CDR2: LGHNA and YSLEER. The DNA of the CDR3 is TGCGCCAGCAGCCAAGCCCCGGGACAGGCCTACGAGCAGTACTTC. Its protein is CASSQAPGQAYEQYF.

This clonotype showed up many times. This chain connects TRBV7-2 to TRBJ1-5; TRBD1 aligns across 11 bases. Germline assignment: CDR1 SGHTA and CDR2 FQGNSA. The CDR3 has 18 amino acids. V was pared by 4 bases and J by 4 bases, with 12 bases of the junction left unmatched. Here the CDR3 reads CASSSIGWGQGGNQPQHF. The CDR3 nucleotides read TGTGCCAGCAGCTCCATAGGATGGGGACAGGGGGGGAATCAGCCCCAGCATTTT. The entire variable domain, with the rest obtained from reference TRBV7-2 and TRBJ1-5, is as follows: GAGVSQSPSNKVTEKGKDVELRCDPISGHTALYWYRQSLGQGLEFLIYFQGNSAPDKSGLPSDRFSAERTGGSVSTLTIQRTQQEDSAVYLCASSSIGWGQGGNQPQHFGDGTRLSIL.

This clonotype was picked up many times. The chain has TRBV28 and TRBJ2-7, with a tentative D call TRBD2 (7 bases). The CDR3 length is 12 residues. Trimming removed 6 bases from V and 9 bases from J, with 15 bases in between. Germline loops: CDR1 MDHEN, CDR2 SYDVKM. CDR3 loop: CASSLPRGGQYF. DNA for the CDR3: TGTGCCAGCAGCCTTCCAAGGGGGGGGCAGTACTTC.

This clonotype was found many times. CDR3 sequence reads: CASSLTGLANYGYTF. The DNA of the CDR3 is TGTGCCAGCAGTTTGACAGGCCTAGCTAACTATGGCTACACCTTC. The chain recombines TRBV28 with TRBJ1-2; the D gene is possibly TRBD1 (6 bases). The CDR3 is 15 amino acids. Trimming removed 3 bases from V and 0 bases from J, with 11 bases in between. Germline V gene sequence: CDR1 MDHEN, CDR2 SYDVKM.